The 18 T cell receptor beta chains given below trace back to one sample, sequenced in a study of T cells in Graves' hyperthyroidism and ophthalmopathy. There were TCR beta CDR3 regions amplified from RNA transcripts. HTBI primers were the set used in a first-round RT-PCR of the TCR CDR3. TCRdb recomputed calls from the multiplex PCR reads with MiXCR, one row per CDR3 protein. The sample lists roughly 840,000 distinct CDR3 sequences; 38% were seen once. Input material: blood. Receptors were obtained from a man younger than 35 with Graves' hyperthyroidism.

Ten or more counts support this clonotype. The chain recombines TRBV6-5 with TRBJ1-1; D unresolved. Deletions cut 6 bases from V and 2 bases from J, with 10 bases between. This CDR3 spans 13 amino acids. CDR1 is MNHEY and CDR2 is SVGAGI in the germline V gene. CDR3 amino acids: CASSTELNTEAFF. CDR3 in DNA: TGTGCCAGCAGCACCGAACTAAACACTGAAGCTTTCTTT.

The chain carries TRBV29-1 and TRBJ1-2, with 7 bases aligning to TRBD1. With 6 bases clipped from V and 7 bases from J, the junction kept 5 bases outside the gene matches. Germline CDR1 reads SQVTM; CDR2 reads ANQGSEA. The length of the CDR3 is 11 residues. CDR3 nucleotides: TGCAGCGTCCGACAGGGTGTTGGCTACACCTTC. Encoded protein: CSVRQGVGYTF.

This clonotype is a singleton in its sample. A much larger clone lies a single base off, so this may be a read error. The chain has TRBV7-9 and TRBJ2-7; D not resolved. CDR1 is SEHNR and CDR2 is FQNEAQ in the germline V gene (reference sequence). The CDR3 loop spans 12 amino acids. Between the trimmed V and J ends, which lost 5 bases and 2 bases, there was a span of 7 bases. The CDR3 DNA reads TGTGCCAGCAGCGGTTGGGCCTACGAGCAGTACTTC. Residues: CASSGWAYEQYF.

In this sample, this clonotype turned up a few times. The V call is TRBV5-1, the J call TRBJ2-5, with a possible D match to TRBD2 (5 bases). The CDR3 is 14 amino acids. Trimming cost V 2 bases and J 4 bases, with 12 bases left between them. Germline CDR1 reads SGHRS; CDR2 reads YFSETQ. CDR3 coding DNA: TGCGCCAGCAGCTTTACAACCACTAGAGAGACCCAGTACTTC. Translated, it gives CASSFTTTRETQYF.

The chain uses TRBV7-2 and TRBJ1-1, with D tentatively TRBD1 (5 bases). Looked up from germline, CDR1 is SGHTA and CDR2 is FQGNSA. The CDR3 runs to 16 residues. The V and J ends lost 1 base and 0 bases respectively, with 12 bases between them. The CDR3 sequence: CASSLDRIPLNTEAFF. The CDR3 nucleotides read TGTGCCAGCAGCTTAGACAGGATCCCATTGAACACTGAAGCTTTCTTT.

CDR3 in DNA: TGCGCCAGCAGCTTGGCTACTGGGGGTTTTTACGAGCAGTACTTC. It encodes CASSLATGGFYEQYF. This chain uses TRBV5-1 with TRBJ2-7; D may correspond to TRBD1 or TRBD2 (5 bases each). Trimming removed 0 bases at V and 4 bases at J, with 14 bases between. This CDR3 has 15 amino acids. From germline, CDR1 is SGHRS and CDR2 YFSETQ. Looking up the rest from reference TRBV5-1 and TRBJ2-7 gives the full variable domain: KAGVTQTPRYLIKTRGQQVTLSCSPISGHRSVSWYQQTPGQGLQFLFEYFSETQRNKGNFPGRFSGRQFSNSRSEMNVSTLELGDSALYLCASSLATGGFYEQYFGPGTRLTVT.

This clonotype was found many times. The J gene is TRBJ2-2, the V gene TRBV20-1, with D perhaps TRBD2 (5 bases). Germline-derived CDR1 and CDR2 are DFQATT and SNEGSKA (reference sequence). The CDR3 spans 13 residues. V lost 5 bases and J 0 bases, leaving 7 bases between the germline ends. The CDR3 DNA is TGCAGTGCTCCCGGGACGAACACCGGGGAGCTGTTTTTT. It encodes CSAPGTNTGELFF.

V usage is TRBV6-6 and J usage is TRBJ1-6; tentatively, D is TRBD1 (6 bases). Germline CDR1 reads MNHNY; CDR2 reads SVGAGI (reference sequence). V lost 5 bases to trimming and J lost 7 bases, with 12 bases between them. The CDR3 totals 14 residues. DNA of the CDR3: TGTGCCAGCAGTATCACAGGGAGGAATTCACCCCTCCACTTT. This translates into CASSITGRNSPLHF.

V and J are TRBV7-8 and TRBJ1-5; 7 bases agree with TRBD1. Germline CDR1 is SGHVS and CDR2 is FQNEAQ. The CDR3 extends over 13 amino acids. Trimming removed 8 bases from V and 5 bases from J; junction bases left unmatched: 6. CDR3 amino acids: CASGTGVYQPQHF. CDR3 nucleotides: TGTGCCAGCGGCACAGGGGTGTATCAGCCCCAGCATTTT.

V usage is TRBV19 and J usage is TRBJ1-1; no clear D gene. The CDR3 runs 14 residues. Trimming left V 1 base short and J 1 base short, with 7 bases between. The germline V gene has CDR1 LNHDA and CDR2 SQIVND (reference sequence). CDR3 in DNA: TGTGCCAGTAGTATAGCCCCGACGAACACTGAAGCTTTCTTT. Protein product: CASSIAPTNTEAFF. Together with reference TRBV19 and TRBJ1-1, the CDR3 gives the full variable domain: DGGITQSPKYLFRKEGQNVTLSCEQNLNHDAMYWYRQDPGQGLRLIYYSQIVNDFQKGDIAEGYSVSREKKESFPLTVTSAQKNPTAFYLCASSIAPTNTEAFFGQGTRLTVV.

The chain links TRBV6-5 to TRBJ2-5; 7 nucleotides agree with TRBD1. The J call may be mistaken, given a closer DNA end match to TRBJ2-7. The germline gives CDR1 MNHEY, CDR2 SVGAGI. The CDR3 extends over 14 amino acids. This CDR3 is CASSSPRGINEQYF. CDR3 coding DNA: TGTGCCAGCAGTAGCCCCAGGGGGATCAACGAGCAGTACTTC.

The chain is built from TRBV20-1 and TRBJ1-3, with unresolved D. Germline assignment: CDR1 DFQATT and CDR2 SNEGSKA (reference sequence). This CDR3 has 18 amino acids. The V end was cut by 1 base, the J end by 0 bases, with 19 bases between. This CDR3 is CSARVPLSGKSSGNTIYF. The CDR3 nucleotides read TGCAGTGCTAGAGTTCCTCTCTCTGGGAAATCCTCTGGAAACACCATATATTTT.

The V gene is TRBV7-9, the J gene TRBJ2-5; D is possibly TRBD2 (5 bases). The V gene's germline CDR1 is SEHNR and CDR2 FQNEAQ (reference sequence). This CDR3 is 14 amino acids long. Between the trimmed V and J ends, which lost 11 bases and 5 bases, there was a span of 21 bases. For the CDR3, the DNA is TGTGCCCGCACCCATCACGGGGTAACGGAGACCCAGTACTTC. This sequence encodes CARTHHGVTETQYF.

This clonotype was recorded at least ten times. The rearrangement uses TRBV5-1 and TRBJ2-6; D remains unclear. CDR3 length: 17 amino acids. Trimming removed 5 bases from V and 0 bases from J, with 15 bases in between. The germline gives CDR1 SGHRS, CDR2 YFSETQ. CDR3 loop: CASSRLGQTSGANVLTF. The CDR3 nucleotides read TGCGCCAGCAGTAGGCTAGGGCAGACCTCTGGGGCCAACGTCCTGACTTTC.

V gene TRBV5-1 combines with J gene TRBJ1-5, with a possible D match to TRBD1 (5 bases). Trimming pared 0 bases from V and 7 bases from J, leaving 14 bases between. The CDR3 contains 15 residues. The germline gives CDR1 SGHRS, CDR2 YFSETQ. CDR3 coding DNA: TGCGCCAGCAGCTTGGGGGGGGAGACGGGGCAGCCCCAGCATTTT. Encoded protein: CASSLGGETGQPQHF.

V and J are TRBV6-6 and TRBJ2-7, with D unclear. This CDR3 contains 14 residues. The germline CDR1 and CDR2 sequences are MNHNY and SVGAGI (reference sequence). Trimming took 8 bases from V and 0 from J, leaving 14 bases between them. The CDR3 here is CASSGAAGSYEQYF. Written as DNA, the CDR3 is TGTGCCAGCTCCGGAGCTGCCGGCTCCTACGAGCAGTACTTC.

The rearrangement uses TRBV5-6 and TRBJ2-6; 9 bases align to TRBD1. J gave up 0 bases and V 1 base, and 5 bases lay outside the gene matches. Germline loops: CDR1 SGHDT, CDR2 YYEEEE. This CDR3 contains 18 residues. The CDR3 spells CASSLTGGPPSGANVLTF. The CDR3 nucleotides are TGTGCCAGCAGCTTGACAGGGGGCCCCCCCTCTGGGGCCAACGTCCTGACTTTC.

This clonotype has just one count. The V and J genes are TRBV12-3 or TRBV12-4 and TRBJ1-2, with 7 nucleotides matching TRBD1. The CDR3 loop spans 15 amino acids. Unmatched junction bases numbered 7, after V lost 5 bases and J lost 1 base. The CDR3 loop reads CASSSPGTDNYGYTF. The CDR3 coding sequence is TGTGCCAGCAGTAGCCCCGGGACAGATAACTATGGCTACACCTTC.